These 17 T cell receptor beta chains originate from one sample sequenced in a study of T cell changes during pregnancy in multiple sclerosis. The table came from immunoSEQ multiplex PCR; TCRdb's copy has only in-frame clones and leaves some out. The sample comprises tens of thousands of clones, roughly nine tenths of which are singletons, and 6.5% to 7% rests with the top ten. The sample in question was CD8+ T cells from peripheral blood mononuclear cells, obtained in the second trimester of pregnancy. The receptor source for this set is a female donor with multiple sclerosis, enrolled in a pregnancy study.

V and J are TRBV9 and TRBJ2-5; perhaps TRBD1 as D (6 bases). Matching the DNA end better, TRBJ2-7 makes the J call doubtful. The CDR3 covers 13 residues. Germline V CDR1 and CDR2: SGDLS, YYNGEE. CDR3 sequence: CASSETGSDEQYF. Written as DNA, the CDR3 is TGTGCCAGCAGCGAAACAGGGTCAGACGAGCAGTACTTC.

This chain joins TRBV6-5 and TRBJ1-5; D uncertain. Trimming removed 5 bases at V and 7 bases at J, with 12 bases between. Looked up from germline, CDR1 is MNHEY and CDR2 is SVGAGI. The CDR3 contains 13 residues. CDR3 amino acids: CASSPGVSQPQHF. The CDR3 coding sequence is TGTGCCAGCAGTCCGGGAGTCTCCCAGCCCCAGCATTTT.

The CDR3 nucleotides are TGTGCCAGCAGCCATAAAGAGACTTATTTCGGGGAGGATACGCAGTATTTT. Amino acids: CASSHKETYFGEDTQYF. V gene TRBV5-4 combines with J gene TRBJ2-3, with D perhaps TRBD2 (5 bases). This CDR3 is built from 17 residues. The V end lost 4 bases, the J end lost 6 bases, and 24 bases lay between the germline ends. CDR1 SGHNT and CDR2 YYREEE come from the germline V gene (reference sequence).

The chain uses TRBV5-5 and TRBJ2-7, with D perhaps TRBD1 (5 bases). Germline V lookup: CDR1 SGHKS, CDR2 YYEKEE (reference sequence). The CDR3 consists of 12 residues. V was trimmed by 7 bases and J by 4 bases, leaving 12 bases between them. CDR3 DNA sequence: TGTGCCAGCCGACCGACAGTTTACGAGCAGTACTTC. This translates into CASRPTVYEQYF.

This rearrangement joins TRBV5-4 to TRBJ1-1; perhaps TRBD1 as D (6 bases). V lost 4 bases and J 7 bases, leaving 11 bases between the germline ends. Germline CDR1 and CDR2: SGHNT and YYREEE (reference sequence). CDR3 length: 12 amino acids. The CDR3 region has the DNA TGTGCCAGCAGCCCCCAGGGGTTTGAAGCTTTCTTT. Amino acid sequence: CASSPQGFEAFF.

The chain's CDR3 is CASSSPTGYYNSPLHF. The DNA for the CDR3 is TGTGCCAGCAGTTCACCGACAGGCTATTATAATTCACCCCTCCACTTT. The rearrangement joins TRBV27 to TRBJ1-6; a weak D match, TRBD1 (6 bases). The CDR3 extends over 16 amino acids. Germline CDR1 is MNHEY and CDR2 is SMNVEV (reference sequence). The ends were cut back, 4 bases at V and 4 bases at J, with 14 bases in the middle.

The genes are TRBV15 and TRBJ2-5, with 7 bases lining up with TRBD1. The germline gives CDR1 LNHNV, CDR2 YYDKDF (reference sequence). The CDR3 is 13 amino acids. The V segment lost 3 bases and the J segment 3 bases; nucleotides outside the gene matches: 1. The CDR3 sequence: CATSSDREETQYF. In DNA form, the CDR3 reads TGTGCCACCAGCAGCGACAGGGAAGAGACCCAGTACTTC.

The chain joins TRBV29-1 to TRBJ2-5, with 13 bases lining up with TRBD2. From germline, CDR1 is SQVTM and CDR2 ANQGSEA. V lost 7 bases and J lost 5; bases outside the gene matches: 7. The CDR3 is 14 residues long. The CDR3 loop is CSGLAGGGWETQYF. CDR3 bases: TGCAGCGGACTAGCGGGAGGAGGATGGGAGACCCAGTACTTC.

As concerns this clone: Mismatch with germline at one junction end may stem from a read error. The chain carries TRBV4-3 and TRBJ2-6, with a weak D call TRBD1 (5 bases). The CDR3 spans 16 residues. CDR1 is LGHNA, CDR2 YSLEER, per germline. The CDR3 loop reads CASSKDSGSGANVLTF. The CDR3 DNA follows: TGCGCCAGCAGCAAAGACTCAGGGTCCGGGGCCAACGTCCTGACTTTC.

By frequency in the sample, this clone is medium-sized. The V and J genes are TRBV4-1 and TRBJ2-7; D is possibly TRBD2 (6 bases). Between the trimmed V and J ends, which lost 4 bases and 5 bases, there was a span of 21 bases. The CDR3 runs 16 residues. The V gene's germline CDR1 is MGHRA and CDR2 YSYEKL. The CDR3 loop reads CASSPNIGGEFNEQYF. The CDR3 coding sequence is TGCGCCAGCAGCCCCAACATAGGAGGGGAGTTCAACGAGCAGTACTTC.

The chain recombines TRBV30 with TRBJ1-2, with D unclear. The CDR3 extends over 15 amino acids. The V gene's germline CDR1 is GTSNPN and CDR2 SVGIG (reference sequence). Trimming left V 1 base short and J 4 bases short, with 16 bases between. The CDR3 sequence is CAWSAAGDDLYGYTF. Here the CDR3 DNA reads TGTGCCTGGAGTGCAGCGGGAGACGATCTCTATGGCTACACCTTC.

V gene TRBV9 combines with J gene TRBJ1-2; TRBD1 agrees at 8 bases. Per germline, CDR1 SGDLS and CDR2 YYNGEE. The junction had 9 bases not matched to a gene; V was cut back by 4 bases and J by 4 bases. The CDR3 loop spans 15 amino acids. The CDR3 loop is CASSPRQGSSYGYTF. The DNA for the CDR3 is TGTGCCAGCAGCCCCAGACAGGGGAGCTCCTATGGCTACACCTTC.

The chain carries TRBV7-9 and TRBJ2-2; D might be TRBD1 (6 bases). V was shortened by 4 bases and J by 2 bases, with 14 bases between the two germline ends. This CDR3 spans 16 amino acids. In germline, CDR1 is SEHNR, CDR2 FQNEAQ (reference sequence). The CDR3 protein is CASSSTGQGNTGELFF. The CDR3 DNA is TGTGCCAGCAGCTCGACGGGACAAGGAAACACCGGGGAGCTGTTTTTT.

The CDR3 DNA sequence: TGTGCCAGCAGGTTATACACCGGGGAGCTGTTTTTT. This encodes CASRLYTGELFF. This chain uses TRBV6-6 with TRBJ2-2; D not resolved. Trimming left V 6 bases short and J 3 bases short, with 5 bases between. Germline CDR1 and CDR2: MNHNY and SVGAGI (reference sequence). The CDR3 covers 12 residues.

This clone came up once. The V call is TRBV5-1, the J call TRBJ1-5; D gene uncertain. Looked up from germline, CDR1 is SGHRS and CDR2 is YFSETQ. This CDR3 is 22 amino acids long. CDR3 loop: CDPARPARCRREILVWAQPQHF. CDR3 coding DNA: TGCGACCCAGCACGTCCTGCCCGCTGTCGGAGGGAAATCTTAGTTTGGGCTCAGCCCCAGCATTTT. Using reference TRBV5-1 and TRBJ1-5 for the parts outside the CDR3, the full variable domain is KAGVTQTPRYLIKTRGQQVTLSCSPISGHRSVSWYQQTPGQGLQFLFEYFSETQRNKGNFPGRFSGRQFSNSRSEMNVSTLELGDSALYLCDPARPARCRREILVWAQPQHFGDGTRLSIL.

The V and J genes are TRBV5-8 and TRBJ2-7; the D gene is possibly TRBD2 (5 bases). This CDR3 region has 13 residues. Germline CDR1 and CDR2: SGHTS and YDEGEE. Trimming pared 1 base from V and 5 bases from J, leaving 10 bases between. CDR3 loop: CASSLMRANEQYF. The CDR3 nucleotides are TGTGCCAGCAGCTTGATGAGGGCGAACGAGCAGTACTTC.

The chain joins TRBV5-1 to TRBJ2-7; the match to TRBD2 covers 12 bases. The CDR3 runs 14 residues. V trimming: 4 bases; J trimming: 3 bases; junction bases outside the gene matches: 2. Germline V gene data show CDR1 as SGHRS and CDR2 as YFSETQ. The CDR3 bases are TGCGCCAGCAGCCCGGGACTAGCGGGCTACGAGCAGTACTTC. Its translation is CASSPGLAGYEQYF.